The next 23 T cell receptor beta chains were all read from a single sample in a study of shared clonotypes between healthy human individuals. Measured with immunoSEQ multiplex PCR; TCRdb has only the in-frame clones, and not every one. The repertoire has around 2,000,000 clones, under 95% of them found once; the top ten carry more than 1.5%. Naive CD8 isolation took CD45RO-negative cells positively selected for CCR7 and excluded terminally differentiated effector memory CD45RA+ cells. Sequenced material: naive CD8+ T cells from PBMCs. The receptors were sampled from a man between 18 and 29 years old in good health. Some clones in this sample may be carry-over from other donors' samples.

The V and J genes are TRBV7-8 and TRBJ2-6; D remains unclear. Trimming removed 3 bases from V and 4 bases from J, with 10 bases in between. The CDR3 sequence is 15 residues long. Germline assignment: CDR1 SGHVS and CDR2 FQNEAQ. The CDR3 spells CASSLGISGANVLTF. The CDR3 DNA sequence: TGTGCCAGCAGCTTGGGGATTTCCGGGGCCAACGTCCTGACTTTC.

This clone was found once. The chain recombines TRBV10-3 with TRBJ2-4, with TRBD2 matching 8 bases. Germline V CDR1 and CDR2: ENHRY, SYGVKD. CDR3 length: 16 amino acids. The V segment lost 2 bases and the J segment 6 bases; nucleotides outside the gene matches: 9. The CDR3 DNA sequence: TGTGCCATCAGTGAGGCTCGGGGGCGGGAGGCAAACATTCAGTACTTC. It codes for CAISEARGREANIQYF.

The gene calls are TRBV1 and TRBJ2-3; the tabulated D call, TRBD2, remains unverified against the DNA. TRBV1 is a pseudogene locus. The CDR3 extends over 19 amino acids. CDR3 region: CTSLFLAETPNVPVDTQYF. As DNA, the CDR3 is TGCACCAGTCTATTCCTAGCGGAGACCCCCAACGTTCCGGTCGATACGCAGTATTTT.

This clone appeared a single time. This CDR3 is also generated by other DNA sequences in the sample. The chain is built from TRBV28 and TRBJ2-2; 7 bases fit TRBD2. V was clipped by 2 bases and J by 1 base; unmatched bases: 1. The CDR3 contains 15 residues. Germline lookup yields CDR1 MDHEN and CDR2 SYDVKM. In DNA, the CDR3 is TGTGCCAGCAGTTTACTAGCGGAGAACACCGGGGAGCTGTTTTTT. It codes for CASSLLAENTGELFF.

This chain connects TRBV10-2 to TRBJ2-7; D is perhaps TRBD1 (5 bases). Germline V lookup: CDR1 WSHSY, CDR2 SAAADI. The V gene lost 6 bases and the J gene lost 2 bases, with 14 bases spanning the gap. The CDR3 runs to 14 residues. The DNA for the CDR3 is TGCGCCAGCAGGGGGCACGACCGACCCTACGAGCAGTACTTC. This encodes CASRGHDRPYEQYF.

The chain recombines TRBV13 with TRBJ2-1, with 11 bases that match TRBD1. The CDR3 length is 14 residues. The V gene end was trimmed by 4 bases and the J gene end by 7 bases; junction bases not matched to a gene: 3. Germline assignment: CDR1 PRHDT and CDR2 FYEKMQ (reference sequence). CDR3 loop: CASSYGTGGNEQFF. The CDR3 DNA sequence: TGTGCCAGCAGCTATGGGACAGGGGGGAATGAGCAGTTCTTC.

This clone was seen just once. This sequence joins TRBV29-1 and TRBJ2-1, with a weak D call TRBD2 (6 bases). Germline V gene sequence: CDR1 SQVTM, CDR2 ANQGSEA. V was pared by 0 bases and J by 2 bases, with 11 bases between. The CDR3 covers 15 residues. The CDR3 reads CSVEDSGETYNEQFF. In DNA form, the CDR3 reads TGCAGCGTTGAAGATTCGGGGGAGACCTACAATGAGCAGTTCTTC.

In its sample, this clone was seen a few times. This chain connects TRBV4-2 to TRBJ2-6; weak D call: TRBD1 (6 bases). The germline CDR1 and CDR2 sequences are LGHNA and YNFKEQ. V lost 2 bases, J lost 0 bases, and 8 bases lay in between. The CDR3 runs to 16 residues. CDR3 bases: TGTGCCAGCAGCCAAACGGACAGCTCTGGGGCCAACGTCCTGACTTTC. As protein: CASSQTDSSGANVLTF.

The CDR3: CASSQGSISYSETQYF. In DNA, the CDR3 is TGCGCCAGCAGCCAAGGGTCAATTAGTTATTCCGAGACCCAGTACTTC. J is TRBJ2-5 and V is TRBV4-1, with D hard to call. Trimming stripped 1 base from V and 5 bases from J, with 17 bases between. In germline, CDR1 is MGHRA, CDR2 YSYEKL. CDR3 size: 16 residues.

V gene TRBV7-9 combines with J gene TRBJ1-2, with D tentatively TRBD1 (5 bases). The CDR3 extends over 15 amino acids. Germline V CDR1 and CDR2: SEHNR, FQNEAQ (reference sequence). Trimming took 5 bases from V and 6 from J, leaving 19 bases between them. The CDR3 loop reads CASSPDGGSGHGYTF. DNA of the CDR3: TGTGCCAGCAGCCCGGACGGGGGGTCCGGCCATGGCTACACCTTC. Full variable domain (outside the CDR3, taken from reference TRBV7-9 and TRBJ1-2): DTGVSQNPRHKITKRGQNVTFRCDPISEHNRLYWYRQTLGQGPEFLTYFQNEAQLEKSRLLSDRFSAERPKGSFSTLEIQRTEQGDSAMYLCASSPDGGSGHGYTFGSGTRLTVV.

This clone was seen just once. The J gene is TRBJ1-5, the V gene TRBV28; D is ambiguous. Looked up from germline, CDR1 is MDHEN and CDR2 is SYDVKM. Trimming shortened V by 3 bases and J by 3 bases, and 12 bases separated the two germline ends. This CDR3 is built from 15 residues. The chain's CDR3 is CASSFLRTDNQPQHF. The CDR3 DNA reads as TGTGCCAGCAGTTTCCTAAGGACTGACAATCAGCCCCAGCATTTT. Using reference TRBV28 and TRBJ1-5 for the parts outside the CDR3, the full variable domain is DVKVTQSSRYLVKRTGEKVFLECVQDMDHENMFWYRQDPGLGLRLIYFSYDVKMKEKGDIPEGYSVSREKKERFSLILESASTNQTSMYLCASSFLRTDNQPQHFGDGTRLSIL.

V is TRBV30 and J is TRBJ2-7; D is ambiguous. Between the trimmed V and J ends, which lost 0 bases and 0 bases, there was a span of 15 bases. The CDR3 consists of 16 residues. Germline CDR1 GTSNPN, CDR2 SVGIG (reference sequence). The CDR3 nucleotides are TGTGCCTGGAGTGTAACCCCGGAACAAGTCTCCTACGAGCAGTACTTC. The encoded protein is CAWSVTPEQVSYEQYF.

The CDR3 region is CASSHGLPEQFF. As DNA, the CDR3 is TGCGCCAGCAGCCATGGACTCCCCGAGCAGTTCTTC. The chain couples TRBV4-1 to TRBJ2-1; TRBD2 might be the D (5 bases). CDR3 length: 12 amino acids. V was cut by 3 bases and J by 10 bases, with 10 bases left in between. Germline CDR1 is MGHRA and CDR2 is YSYEKL.

A note on this clone: The junction shows a germline mismatch at one end, possibly a read error. The CDR3 coding sequence is TGTGCCACCCGACCCCCCAGGGCAGGGGTTTCCTTC. Protein product: CATRPPRAGVSF. The chain couples TRBV28 to TRBJ2-7; possibly TRBD1 for D (6 bases). The germline gives CDR1 MDHEN, CDR2 SYDVKM. The length of the CDR3 is 12 residues. Complete variable domain (other parts from reference TRBV28 and TRBJ2-7): DVKVTQSSRYLVKRTGEKVFLECVQDMDHENMFWYRQDPGLGLRLIYFSYDVKMKEKGDIPEGYSVSREKKERFSLILESASTNQTSMYLCATRPPRAGVSFGPGTRLTVT.

The chain couples TRBV9 to TRBJ1-4; 9 positions match TRBD1. Germline CDR1 reads SGDLS; CDR2 reads YYNGEE. This CDR3 has 16 residues. The V and J ends lost 2 bases and 7 bases, in that order; junction bases with no gene match: 9. In DNA form, the CDR3 reads TGTGCCAGCAGCGTCAACAGGGGGCGGATAGGTGAAAAACTGTTTTTT. Its translation is CASSVNRGRIGEKLFF.

V is TRBV29-1 and J is TRBJ2-1, with 8 bases matching TRBD1. Trimming took 6 bases from V and 5 from J; bases not matched to a gene: 9. Germline-derived CDR1 and CDR2 are SQVTM and ANQGSEA. The CDR3 covers 14 residues. CDR3 in DNA: TGCAGCGTGGAGCCGGGACAGGTTCACAATGAGCAGTTCTTC. It specifies CSVEPGQVHNEQFF.

The genes are TRBV10-2 and TRBJ2-1, with D uncertain. Deletions cut 0 bases from V and 9 bases from J, with 9 bases between. The germline CDR1 and CDR2 sequences are WSHSY and SAAADI. CDR3 size: 13 residues. The CDR3 nucleotides read TGCGCCAGCAGTGAGTCCGGAGCCACTGAGCAGTTCTTC. Its translation: CASSESGATEQFF.

The chain links TRBV11-2 to TRBJ2-7; D uncertain. Germline V gene sequence: CDR1 SGHAT, CDR2 FQNNGV. The CDR3 is made up of 15 amino acids. Trimming left V 0 bases short and J 2 bases short, with 11 bases between. The CDR3 nucleotides read TGTGCCAGCAGCTTAGAACACAGTTTGGCCTACGAGCAGTACTTC. Its protein is CASSLEHSLAYEQYF.

The genes are TRBV10-1 and TRBJ2-5, with D possibly being TRBD1 (5 bases). Looked up from germline, CDR1 is WNHNN and CDR2 is SYGVQD (reference sequence). V gave up 0 bases and J gave up 5 bases, with 7 bases separating them. This CDR3 has 13 residues. The CDR3 spells CASSESWGETQYF. The CDR3 DNA reads as TGCGCCAGCAGTGAGTCCTGGGGCGAGACCCAGTACTTC.

This CDR3 is CATRRDSDETQYF. The CDR3 DNA reads TGTGCCACCCGCCGGGACAGTGACGAGACCCAGTACTTC. V usage is TRBV15 and J usage is TRBJ2-5, with 7 nucleotides matching TRBD1. Per the germline V gene, CDR1 is LNHNV and CDR2 is YYDKDF (reference sequence). V lost 8 bases and J lost 5; bases outside the gene matches: 8. The CDR3 is 13 amino acids.

This sequence joins TRBV27 and TRBJ2-1; tentatively, D is TRBD2 (5 bases). V dropped 5 bases and J dropped 5 bases, with 13 bases sitting between them. The germline V gene has CDR1 MNHEY and CDR2 SMNVEV (reference sequence). The length of the CDR3 is 14 residues. CDR3 sequence (DNA): TGTGCCAGCAGTCCCCGTCCGGGAAACAATGAGCAGTTCTTC. Residues: CASSPRPGNNEQFF.

The CDR3 DNA is TGTGCCAGTAGTCTCGGGACAACCAGCACAGATACGCAGTATTTT. The encoded protein is CASSLGTTSTDTQYF. The rearrangement uses TRBV19 and TRBJ2-3; D might be TRBD1 (6 bases). This CDR3 comprises 15 residues. V gave up 5 bases and J gave up 0 bases, with 12 bases separating them. Germline V lookup: CDR1 LNHDA, CDR2 SQIVND (reference sequence).

The chain employs TRBV4-2 and TRBJ2-1, with D possibly being TRBD1 (6 bases). CDR3 length: 14 amino acids. Trimming removed 2 bases from V and 5 bases from J, with 10 bases in between. In germline, CDR1 is LGHNA, CDR2 YNFKEQ. CDR3 in amino acids: CASSQPEGDNEQFF. The CDR3 nucleotides are TGTGCCAGCAGCCAACCCGAGGGGGACAATGAGCAGTTCTTC.